The entry below gives a single T cell receptor beta chain sequence along with its context. Its target is not known. Libraries were prepared by immunoSEQ multiplex PCR; TCRdb keeps only in-frame clonotypes and omits some of them. The data show 15,000 to 20,000 clones, 70% to 90% seen once. The sample comes from a study of PD-1 blockade in classical Hodgkin lymphoma. Study results and limitations: CD4+ TCR diversity climbed significantly by C4D1, unlike CD8+ TCR diversity. Whoever responded completely had baseline diversity much like that seen in newly diagnosed patients. Relapsed/refractory patients reportedly had lower baseline diversity than newly diagnosed patients.

Germline CDR1 SGHDT, CDR2 YYEEEE. The CDR3 contains 13 residues. V was cut by 0 bases and J by 6 bases, with 10 bases left in between. Time point denoted: cycle 4 day 1 (C4D1), after 5 to 7 weeks of nivolumab. After autologous stem cell transplantation all patients relapsed, and prior brentuximab vedotin exposure differed between cohorts. Investigators isolated CD4+ T cells from thawed PBMCs through magnetic negative selection. Sequenced here: CD4+ T cells from blood, sampled before the fourth cycle of nivolumab. The receptor was isolated from a human donor with classical Hodgkin lymphoma. The chain carries TRBV5-6 and TRBJ2-7; unclear D gene. CDR3 protein: CASSLGLKGEQYF. In nucleotides, the CDR3 is TGTGCCAGCAGCTTGGGCCTGAAGGGCGAGCAGTACTTC.